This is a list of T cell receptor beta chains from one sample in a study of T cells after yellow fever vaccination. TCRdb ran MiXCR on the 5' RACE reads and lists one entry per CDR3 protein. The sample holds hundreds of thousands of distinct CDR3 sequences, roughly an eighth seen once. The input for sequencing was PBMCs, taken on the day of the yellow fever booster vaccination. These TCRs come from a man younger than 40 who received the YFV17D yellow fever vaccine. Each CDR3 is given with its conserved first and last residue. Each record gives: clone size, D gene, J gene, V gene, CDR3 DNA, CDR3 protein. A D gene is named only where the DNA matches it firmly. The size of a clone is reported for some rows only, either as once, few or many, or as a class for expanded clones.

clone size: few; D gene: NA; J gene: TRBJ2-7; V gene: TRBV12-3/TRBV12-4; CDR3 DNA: TGTGCCAGCAGTAAATCTGAACAGGGAGCCGAGCAGTACTTC; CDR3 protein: CASSKSEQGAEQYF
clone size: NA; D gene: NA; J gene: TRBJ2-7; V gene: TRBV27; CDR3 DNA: TGTGCCAGCAGCCCCACCGGGACACCATCTTACGAGCAGTACTTC; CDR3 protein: CASSPTGTPSYEQYF
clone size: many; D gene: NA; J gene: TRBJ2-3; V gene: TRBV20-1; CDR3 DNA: TGCAGCCCTCGTCGAGATACGCAGTATTTT; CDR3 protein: CSPRRDTQYF
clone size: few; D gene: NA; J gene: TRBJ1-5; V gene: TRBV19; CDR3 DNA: TGTGCCAGTAGTCGCTGGGTTCGAGATGGGCTCAGTCAGCCCCAGCATTTT; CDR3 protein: CASSRWVRDGLSQPQHF
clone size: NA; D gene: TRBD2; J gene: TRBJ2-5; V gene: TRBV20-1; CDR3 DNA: TGCAGTGCTAGATATCGAGCGGGAGGTGAGACCCAGTACTTC; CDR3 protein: CSARYRAGGETQYF
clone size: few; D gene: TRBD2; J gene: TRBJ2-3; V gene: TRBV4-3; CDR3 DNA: TGCGCCAGCAGCCAAGACTGGTCCCGACTAGCGGGAGCGGATACGCAGTATTTT; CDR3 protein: CASSQDWSRLAGADTQYF
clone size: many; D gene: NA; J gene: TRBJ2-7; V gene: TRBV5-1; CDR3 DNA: TGCGCCAGCAGCACGGACGGACCCTACGAGCAGTACTTC; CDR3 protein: CASSTDGPYEQYF
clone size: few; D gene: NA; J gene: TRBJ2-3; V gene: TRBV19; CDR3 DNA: TGTGCCAGTAGGAGAACCCTTCTGGCAGATACGCAGTATTTT; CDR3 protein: CASRRTLLADTQYF
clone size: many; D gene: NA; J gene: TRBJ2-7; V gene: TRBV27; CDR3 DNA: TGTGCCAGCAGTTTAGGGCCCACCTACGAGCAGTACTTC; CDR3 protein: CASSLGPTYEQYF
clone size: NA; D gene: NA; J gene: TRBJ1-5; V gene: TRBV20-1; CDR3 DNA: TGCAGTGCTAGGGCACGGGGACATCGTAGCAATCAGCCCCAGCATTTT; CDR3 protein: CSARARGHRSNQPQHF
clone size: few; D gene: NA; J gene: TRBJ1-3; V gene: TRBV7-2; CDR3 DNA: TGTGCCAGCAGCTTAGTCGGCACCGGAAACACCATATATTTT; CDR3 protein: CASSLVGTGNTIYF
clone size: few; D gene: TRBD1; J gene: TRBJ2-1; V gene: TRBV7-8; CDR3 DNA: TGTGCCAGCAGCATAAGGACAGGGGTTCACAATGAGCAGTTCTTC; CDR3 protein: CASSIRTGVHNEQFF
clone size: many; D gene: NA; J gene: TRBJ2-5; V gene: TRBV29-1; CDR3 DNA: TGCAGCGTTGGTTCGCAGGGGAATGTATCTCAAGAGACCCAGTACTTC; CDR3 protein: CSVGSQGNVSQETQYF
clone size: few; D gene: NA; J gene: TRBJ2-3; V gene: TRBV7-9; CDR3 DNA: TGTGCCAGCAGCTTAGCAGGACAGAAGAGCACAGATACGCAGTATTTT; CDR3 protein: CASSLAGQKSTDTQYF
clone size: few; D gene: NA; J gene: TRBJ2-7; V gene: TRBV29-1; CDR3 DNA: TGCAGCGTTGTCGCCTACGAGCAGTACTTC; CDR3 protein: CSVVAYEQYF
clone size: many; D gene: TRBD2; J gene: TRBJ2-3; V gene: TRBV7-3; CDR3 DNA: TGTGCCAGCAGTTTAGCGGGAGGGGCCGATACGCAGTATTTT; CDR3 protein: CASSLAGGADTQYF
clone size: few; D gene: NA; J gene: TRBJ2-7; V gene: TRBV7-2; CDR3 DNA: TGTGCCAGCAGCAAGGGACCGGTCTCCTACGAGCAGTACTTC; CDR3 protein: CASSKGPVSYEQYF
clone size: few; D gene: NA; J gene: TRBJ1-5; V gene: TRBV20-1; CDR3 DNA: TGCAGTGCTAGAATGGCCCGGGAAGCGGACCAGCCCCAGCATTTT; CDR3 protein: CSARMAREADQPQHF
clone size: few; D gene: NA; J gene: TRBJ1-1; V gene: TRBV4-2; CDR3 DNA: TGTGCCAGCAGCCCAAGGTCGCCGGGGGACACTGAAGCTTTCTTT; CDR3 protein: CASSPRSPGDTEAFF
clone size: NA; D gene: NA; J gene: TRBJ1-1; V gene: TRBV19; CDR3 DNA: TGTGCCAGTAGTATCTTAGCGGGGGCGACTGAAGCTTTCTTT; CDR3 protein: CASSILAGATEAFF
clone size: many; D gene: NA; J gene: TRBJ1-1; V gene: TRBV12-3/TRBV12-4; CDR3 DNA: TGTGCCAGCAGTGCGAGGTTAAAGGGCACTGAAGCTTTCTTT; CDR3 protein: CASSARLKGTEAFF
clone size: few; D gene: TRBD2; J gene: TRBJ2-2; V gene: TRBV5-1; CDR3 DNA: TGCGCCAGCAGCTGGACTAGCTCGGGCACCGGGGAGCTGTTTTTT; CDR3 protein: CASSWTSSGTGELFF